This TCR beta chain was retrieved from a study of blood T cell repertoires in COVID-19. The repertoire was sequenced with immunoSEQ multiplex PCR; TCRdb's copy has only in-frame clones and lacks some. The sample shows over 40,000 clones, about 83% of them seen only once. This clone was picked up one time. The TCR originated in a human donor in a cohort sampled during active COVID-19. Sequenced material: peripheral blood.

The CDR3 is CASSPGTRGEQYF. In nucleotides, the CDR3 is TGTGCCAGCAGCCCCGGGACTAGAGGCGAGCAGTACTTC. The gene calls are TRBV11-3 and TRBJ2-7; the match to TRBD2 covers 8 bases. The CDR3 consists of 13 residues. Trimming took 5 bases from V and 6 from J; bases not matched to a gene: 6. Per germline, CDR1 SGHNT and CDR2 YENEEA.